These 9 T cell receptor beta chains originate from one sample sequenced in a study of human T cells and chemical hapten exposure. One entry per CDR3 protein, called by TCRdb with MiXCR from the RACE reads. The data show 300,000 to 450,000 distinct CDR3 sequences, 4% to 5.5% seen once. The time point denotes: patch test 1, 2 weeks after DPC sensitization. Treatment indicated: therapeutic diphenylcyclopropenone sensitization with weekly scalp DPC. This material consisted of whole blood, taken in connection with sensitization to the hapten diphenylcyclopropenone (DPC). The origin of the receptors is a woman aged 50 to 60 with alopecia areata. Some clones in this sample may be carry-over from other donors' samples.

The chain uses TRBV25-1 and TRBJ2-3; 11 bases match TRBD1. The CDR3 totals 16 residues. Germline V CDR1 and CDR2: MGHDK, SYGVNS. Trimming took 8 bases from V and 4 from J; bases not matched to a gene: 11. The CDR3 bases are TGTGCCAGCGAGAGGACAGGGGGCTTTAGTGCAGATACGCAGTATTTT. It codes for CASERTGGFSADTQYF.

In its sample, this clonotype was seen many times. The rearrangement uses TRBV12-3 or TRBV12-4 and TRBJ1-3, with D unclear. V shed 1 base and J shed 4 bases, with 11 bases lying between them. The CDR3 sequence is 15 residues long. This chain's CDR3 is CASSLVPGGGNTIYF. Here the CDR3 DNA reads TGTGCCAGCAGTTTAGTTCCGGGAGGCGGAAACACCATATATTTT.

Here the CDR3 DNA reads TGTGCCAGCAGTCAGCTAGCGGGAGGAAAAGAGCAGTTCTTC. Its protein product is CASSQLAGGKEQFF. This chain uses TRBV12-3 or TRBV12-4 with TRBJ2-1; 11 bases line up with TRBD2. The ends lost 5 bases at V and 10 bases at J; junction bases unmatched: 7. This CDR3 has 14 amino acids.

This clonotype was detected a few times. The chain uses TRBV5-1 and TRBJ2-1; unclear D gene. The CDR3 is made up of 14 amino acids. V was pared by 0 bases and J by 7 bases, with 11 bases between. Germline loops: CDR1 SGHRS, CDR2 YFSETQ. For the CDR3, the DNA is TGCGCCAGCAGCTTGGTACCTGGGGTAAATGAGCAGTTCTTC. It yields the protein CASSLVPGVNEQFF.

This clonotype was counted only a few times. The gene calls are TRBV7-2 and TRBJ1-3; 11 positions agree with TRBD1. V lost 5 bases and J lost 4; bases outside the gene matches: 4. Germline CDR1 SGHTA, CDR2 FQGNSA. The CDR3 is 15 amino acids. The CDR3 sequence is CASSRDRGTGNTIYF. The CDR3 DNA reads TGTGCCAGCAGCCGGGACAGGGGGACGGGAAACACCATATATTTT.

This chain connects TRBV27 to TRBJ1-6, with D perhaps matching TRBD1 (5 bases). The CDR3 covers 15 residues. V gave up 6 bases and J gave up 8 bases, with 17 bases separating them. The germline V gene encodes CDR1 MNHEY and CDR2 SMNVEV (reference sequence). The CDR3 bases are TGTGCCAGCAGACTGACAGCCGTAGGTTATTCACCCCTCCACTTT. Translation: CASRLTAVGYSPLHF.

This clonotype turned up a few times. The chain combines TRBV11-2 with TRBJ2-7; weak D call: TRBD2 (6 bases). The CDR3 has 14 amino acids. Trimming removed 6 bases from V and 2 bases from J, with 14 bases in between. Germline V gene lookup returns CDR1 SGHAT and CDR2 FQNNGV. CDR3 protein: CASSSGTDTYEQYF. CDR3 sequence (DNA): TGTGCCAGCAGTTCCGGGACTGATACCTACGAGCAGTACTTC.

The sample holds a few counts of this clonotype. The V gene is TRBV9, the J gene TRBJ2-3; D is perhaps TRBD2 (5 bases). Germline V gene sequence: CDR1 SGDLS, CDR2 YYNGEE. CDR3 length: 18 residues. V shed 0 bases and J shed 6 bases, with 23 bases lying between them. CDR3: CASSVGPRIVGNSDTQYF. CDR3 nucleotide sequence: TGTGCCAGCAGCGTAGGCCCACGGATCGTCGGGAATTCGGATACGCAGTATTTT.

This clonotype was detected a few times. CDR3 residues: CASSFGQTVTQETQYF. CDR3 sequence (DNA): TGTGCCAGCAGCTTTGGACAAACAGTGACCCAAGAGACCCAGTACTTC. This chain uses TRBV11-2 with TRBJ2-5; a possible D gene is TRBD1 (5 bases). Per germline, CDR1 SGHAT and CDR2 FQNNGV. The CDR3 length is 16 residues. Deletions cut 3 bases from V and 1 base from J, with 15 bases between.